This T cell receptor beta chain derives from a study of chemoradiotherapy in HPV16-positive cancers. Notes on this clone: Its antigen is currently unknown.

Profiling relied on immunoSEQ multiplex PCR, and the TCRdb table lists in-frame clones only, not all of them. This table has over 800 clones, around nine tenths appearing once. The ends were cut back, 4 bases at V and 5 bases at J, with 25 bases in the middle. Per the germline V gene, CDR1 is SGHDT and CDR2 is YYEEEE. The CDR3 is 17 amino acids. Study-wide results and caveats: Candidate HPV-specific clones and E7-related TCR motifs grew in tumor during treatment.

The J gene is TRBJ2-7, the V gene TRBV5-6, with D possibly TRBD2 on 7 matching bases. Sequenced here: tumor tissue, sampled from a patient who underwent chemoradiotherapy. The receptor was derived from a human donor with HPV-associated anogenital cancer. This chain's CDR3 is CASSGPLAGAPFDEQYF. CDR3 sequence (DNA): TGTGCCAGCAGCGGACCTCTCGCGGGGGCGCCTTTCGACGAGCAGTACTTC.